This T cell receptor (beta chain) originates from a study of blood T cell repertoires in COVID-19. TCRdb keeps only in-frame clones here, not all; method: immunoSEQ multiplex PCR. The table lists about 210,000 clones, roughly 94% of them singletons. V lost 2 bases to trimming and J lost 4 bases, with 9 bases between them. The length of the CDR3 is 14 residues. Germline V gene sequence: CDR1 MDHEN, CDR2 SYDVKM. This chain connects TRBV28 to TRBJ1-5; D is unresolved. This clonotype originated in a man aged 25 to 40 with acute or convalescent COVID-19. Material for sequencing was peripheral blood. The CDR3 DNA is TGTGCCAGCAGTTTAAGACACCCTAATCAGCCCCAGCATTTT. It yields the protein CASSLRHPNQPQHF.